This TCR beta chain was sequenced during a study of Tregs in tolerant kidney transplant recipients. Study-level results: Tregs expanded with activated donor B cells seemed most donor-specific.

CD4+CD25+CD127- Tregs, CD4+CD25- non-Tregs, CD4 and CD8 cells were sorted. Profiled with immunoSEQ multiplex PCR; TCRdb holds only in-frame clones, not every one. The sample lists approximately 260,000 clones; roughly 80% were seen once. About this clone: Its antigen remains unidentified.

Germline lookup yields CDR1 GTSNPN and CDR2 SVGIG (reference sequence). The CDR3 is made up of 14 amino acids. Trimming left V 0 bases short and J 0 bases short, with 6 bases between. V is TRBV30 and J is TRBJ1-5, with D unclear. Sequenced: CD4+ T cells from blood. The receptor was isolated from a human donor in good health. The DNA of the CDR3 is TGTGCCTGGAGTGTAAGGGCTAGCAATCAGCCCCAGCATTTT. This translates into CAWSVRASNQPQHF.